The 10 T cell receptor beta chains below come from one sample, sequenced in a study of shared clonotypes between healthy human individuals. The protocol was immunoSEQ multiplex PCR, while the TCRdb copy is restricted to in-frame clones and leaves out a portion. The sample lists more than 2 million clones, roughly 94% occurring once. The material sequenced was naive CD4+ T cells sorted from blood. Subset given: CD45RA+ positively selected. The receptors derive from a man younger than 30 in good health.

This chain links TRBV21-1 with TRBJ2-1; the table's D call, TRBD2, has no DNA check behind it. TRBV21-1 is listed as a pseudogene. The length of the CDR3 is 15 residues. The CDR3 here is CASSKASVAEDEQFF. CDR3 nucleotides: TGTGCCAGCAGCAAAGCAAGCGTGGCGGAGGATGAGCAGTTCTTC.

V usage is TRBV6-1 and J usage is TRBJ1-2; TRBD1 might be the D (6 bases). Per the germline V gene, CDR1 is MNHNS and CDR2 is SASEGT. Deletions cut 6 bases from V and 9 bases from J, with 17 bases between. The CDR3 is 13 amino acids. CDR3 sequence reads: CASSPGGGLSYTF. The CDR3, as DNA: TGTGCCAGCAGCCCCGGAGGGGGATTAAGCTACACCTTC.

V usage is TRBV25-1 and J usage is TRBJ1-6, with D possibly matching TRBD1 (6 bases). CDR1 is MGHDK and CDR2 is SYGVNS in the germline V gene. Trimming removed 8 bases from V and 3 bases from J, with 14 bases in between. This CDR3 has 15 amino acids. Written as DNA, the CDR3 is TGTGCCAGCCAGGACAGCTGGGGCTATAATTCACCCCTCCACTTT. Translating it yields CASQDSWGYNSPLHF.

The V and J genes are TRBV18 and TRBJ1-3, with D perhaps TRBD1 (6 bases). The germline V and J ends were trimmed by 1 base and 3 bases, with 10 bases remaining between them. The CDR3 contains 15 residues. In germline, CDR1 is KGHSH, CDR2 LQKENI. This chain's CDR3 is CASSPQQGNGNTIYF. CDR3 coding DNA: TGTGCCAGCTCACCACAACAGGGAAATGGAAACACCATATATTTT.

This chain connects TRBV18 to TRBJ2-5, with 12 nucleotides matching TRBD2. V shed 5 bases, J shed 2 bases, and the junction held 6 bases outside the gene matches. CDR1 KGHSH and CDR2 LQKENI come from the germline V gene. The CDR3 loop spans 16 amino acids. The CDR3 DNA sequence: TGTGCCAGCTCAAAAACTAGCGGGAGGAATCAAGAGACCCAGTACTTC. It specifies CASSKTSGRNQETQYF.

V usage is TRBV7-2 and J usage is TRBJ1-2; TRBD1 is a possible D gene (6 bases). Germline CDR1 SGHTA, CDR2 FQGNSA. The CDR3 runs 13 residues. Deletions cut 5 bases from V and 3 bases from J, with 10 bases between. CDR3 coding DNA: TGTGCCAGCAGCCCCACAGGGTACTATGGCTACACCTTC. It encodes CASSPTGYYGYTF.

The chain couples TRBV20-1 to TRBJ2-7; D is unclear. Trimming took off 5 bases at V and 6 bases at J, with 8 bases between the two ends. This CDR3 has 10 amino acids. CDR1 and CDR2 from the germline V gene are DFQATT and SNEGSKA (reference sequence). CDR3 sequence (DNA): TGCAGTGCTGGTCGGTCCGAGCAGTACTTC. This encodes CSAGRSEQYF.

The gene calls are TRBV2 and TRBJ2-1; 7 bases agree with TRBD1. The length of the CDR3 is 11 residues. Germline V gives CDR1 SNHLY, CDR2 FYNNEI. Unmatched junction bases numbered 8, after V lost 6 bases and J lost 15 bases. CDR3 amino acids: CASSFRDRGFF. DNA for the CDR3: TGTGCCAGCAGCTTCCGGGACAGAGGGTTCTTC. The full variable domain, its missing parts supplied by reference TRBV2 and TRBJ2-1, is EPEVTQTPSHQVTQMGQEVILRCVPISNHLYFYWYRQILGQKVEFLVSFYNNEISEKSEIFDDQFSVERPDGSNFTLKIRSTKLEDSAMYFCASSFRDRGFFGPGTRLTVL.

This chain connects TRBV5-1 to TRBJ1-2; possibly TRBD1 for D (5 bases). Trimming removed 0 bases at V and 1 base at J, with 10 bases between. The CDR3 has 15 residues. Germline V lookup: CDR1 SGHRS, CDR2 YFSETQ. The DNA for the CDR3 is TGCGCCAGCAGCTTGGAATGGGGGAGTAACTATGGCTACACCTTC. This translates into CASSLEWGSNYGYTF.

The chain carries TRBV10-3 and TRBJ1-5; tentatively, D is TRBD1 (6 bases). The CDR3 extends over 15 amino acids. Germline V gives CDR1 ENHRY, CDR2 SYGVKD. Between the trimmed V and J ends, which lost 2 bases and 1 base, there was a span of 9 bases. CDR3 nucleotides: TGTGCCATCAGTGAGGCGGGGGCAAGCAATCAGCCCCAGCATTTT. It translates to CAISEAGASNQPQHF.